These 30 T cell receptor beta chains were sequenced from one sample in a study of control samples from healthy donors and cancer patients. The data were produced by immunoSEQ multiplex PCR, yet TCRdb's version contains in-frame clones alone and is incomplete. In the table there are approximately 230,000 clones, roughly 82% of which are singletons. Sequencing was carried out using PBMCs. These receptors came from a woman aged 60-75 years with lung cancer.

V usage is TRBV5-1 and J usage is TRBJ2-3; maybe TRBD2 (5 bases). Germline V gene sequence: CDR1 SGHRS, CDR2 YFSETQ. Trimming removed 10 bases at V and 1 base at J, with 16 bases between. This CDR3 region has 14 residues. The CDR3 bases are TGCGCCTCAACGGCGCGGGCGGGCACAGATACGCAGTATTTT. Amino acid sequence: CASTARAGTDTQYF. Full variable domain (remainder filled in from reference TRBV5-1 and TRBJ2-3): KAGVTQTPRYLIKTRGQQVTLSCSPISGHRSVSWYQQTPGQGLQFLFEYFSETQRNKGNFPGRFSGRQFSNSRSEMNVSTLELGDSALYLCASTARAGTDTQYFGPGTRLTVL.

The chain combines TRBV28 with TRBJ1-5; D uncertain. V dropped 3 bases and J dropped 6 bases, with 9 bases sitting between them. Germline V gene data show CDR1 as MDHEN and CDR2 as SYDVKM. This CDR3 spans 13 amino acids. The CDR3 DNA follows: TGTGCCAGCAGTTTTAAAAACGGTCAGCCCCAGCATTTT. Translating it yields CASSFKNGQPQHF. The full variable domain, with the rest looked up from reference TRBV28 and TRBJ1-5, is DVKVTQSSRYLVKRTGEKVFLECVQDMDHENMFWYRQDPGLGLRLIYFSYDVKMKEKGDIPEGYSVSREKKERFSLILESASTNQTSMYLCASSFKNGQPQHFGDGTRLSIL.

V gene TRBV29-1 combines with J gene TRBJ2-5, with D hard to call. Trimming stripped 4 bases from V and 5 bases from J, with 8 bases between. Germline CDR1 and CDR2: SQVTM and ANQGSEA. The CDR3 consists of 11 residues. The DNA for the CDR3 is TGCAGCGTTGGCGAACGGGAGACCCAGTACTTC. Translation gives CSVGERETQYF. Looking up the rest from reference TRBV29-1 and TRBJ2-5 gives the full variable domain: SAVISQKPSRDICQRGTSLTIQCQVDSQVTMMFWYRQQPGQSLTLIATANQGSEATYESGFVIDKFPISRPNLTFSTLTVSNMSPEDSSIYLCSVGERETQYFGPGTRLLVL.

This clone was counted ten times or more. The chain couples TRBV7-3 to TRBJ1-1; D might be TRBD1 (6 bases). The CDR3 is 13 amino acids. V shed 6 bases and J shed 5 bases, with 13 bases lying between them. The germline V gene encodes CDR1 SGHTA and CDR2 FQGTGA. CDR3 amino acids: CASRPTGKTEAFF. Here the CDR3 DNA reads TGTGCCAGCAGGCCTACAGGGAAAACTGAAGCTTTCTTT.

The V and J genes are TRBV27 and TRBJ2-1; D is possibly TRBD2 (6 bases). The V end was cut by 6 bases, the J end by 7 bases, with 19 bases between. This CDR3 is built from 15 residues. Germline V gene lookup returns CDR1 MNHEY and CDR2 SMNVEV (reference sequence). The CDR3 DNA sequence: TGTGCCAGCAGCCCCCTCGGGGCGGGAAGGAATGAGCAGTTCTTC. This sequence encodes CASSPLGAGRNEQFF.

Many counts were recorded for this clone. The rearrangement uses TRBV3-1 (or the pseudogene TRBV3-2) and TRBJ2-7; D possibly uses TRBD1 or TRBD2 (5 bases each). V was pared by 1 base and J by 5 bases, with 21 bases between. This CDR3 spans 17 amino acids. Germline-derived CDR1 and CDR2 are LGHDT and YNNKEL (reference sequence). CDR3 amino acids: CASSQAGPGTGLNEQYF. DNA of the CDR3: TGTGCCAGCAGCCAAGCTGGTCCAGGGACGGGTTTGAACGAGCAGTACTTC.

This clone was recorded once. The chain is built from TRBV7-8 and TRBJ1-2, with D maybe TRBD1 (5 bases). Per the germline V gene, CDR1 is SGHVS and CDR2 is FQNEAQ. The CDR3 has 15 amino acids. Trimming took 4 bases from V and 0 from J, leaving 12 bases between them. The CDR3 DNA sequence: TGTGCCAGCAGCTCCCTGGGGGGACCTAACTATGGCTACACCTTC. Translating gives CASSSLGGPNYGYTF.

This sequence joins TRBV19 and TRBJ2-7; D might be TRBD1 or TRBD2, each matching 5 bases. The V gene lost 5 bases and the J gene lost 0 bases, with 11 bases spanning the gap. CDR3 length: 14 residues. Germline-derived CDR1 and CDR2 are LNHDA and SQIVND (reference sequence). CDR3 coding DNA: TGTGCCAGTAGTCTTAGGGACGGCTCCTACGAGCAGTACTTC. Translation: CASSLRDGSYEQYF.

In the case of this clone: This sample also contains other DNA sequences that code for the same CDR3. The chain is built from TRBV3-1 (or the pseudogene TRBV3-2) and TRBJ1-5, with a tentative D call TRBD1 (5 bases). The CDR3 has 15 amino acids. Germline V gene lookup returns CDR1 LGHDT and CDR2 YNNKEL (reference sequence). V was cut by 2 bases and J by 1 base, with 9 bases left in between. The CDR3 region is CASSQNPGSNQPQHF. CDR3 DNA sequence: TGTGCCAGCAGCCAAAACCCAGGGAGCAATCAGCCCCAGCATTTT.

This sequence joins TRBV5-1 and TRBJ2-7; tentative D call: TRBD2 (5 bases). The V and J ends lost 5 bases and 3 bases respectively, with 18 bases between them. There are 15 residues in the CDR3. Germline V CDR1 and CDR2: SGHRS, YFSETQ. The CDR3 DNA is TGCGCCAGCAGTAACGTCGGTTGGGAGAGCTACGAGCAGTACTTC. Translating it yields CASSNVGWESYEQYF. The entire variable domain, with the rest obtained from reference TRBV5-1 and TRBJ2-7, is as follows: KAGVTQTPRYLIKTRGQQVTLSCSPISGHRSVSWYQQTPGQGLQFLFEYFSETQRNKGNFPGRFSGRQFSNSRSEMNVSTLELGDSALYLCASSNVGWESYEQYFGPGTRLTVT.

This chain connects TRBV19 to TRBJ1-6; D call uncertain. Deletions cut 5 bases from V and 10 bases from J, with 9 bases between. CDR1 and CDR2 (germline): LNHDA, SQIVND (reference sequence). This CDR3 has 12 residues. The DNA for the CDR3 is TGTGCCAGTAGTCCTCTGGGCTCACCCCTCCACTTT. This sequence encodes CASSPLGSPLHF. Filled out from reference TRBV19 and TRBJ1-6, the complete variable domain reads DGGITQSPKYLFRKEGQNVTLSCEQNLNHDAMYWYRQDPGQGLRLIYYSQIVNDFQKGDIAEGYSVSREKKESFPLTVTSAQKNPTAFYLCASSPLGSPLHFGNGTRLTVT.

J is TRBJ2-7 and V is TRBV30, with 7 bases fitting TRBD2. CDR1 and CDR2 from the germline V gene are GTSNPN and SVGIG (reference sequence). The CDR3 length is 13 residues. Germline trimming cut 3 bases from V and 3 bases from J; bases unmatched to any gene: 5. The CDR3 nucleotides are TGTGCCTGGAGGACGGGACTAAACTACGAGCAGTACTTC. Encoded protein: CAWRTGLNYEQYF.

The gene calls are TRBV6-2 or TRBV6-3 and TRBJ2-3; TRBD1 agrees at 10 bases. The trim removed 5 bases at V and 8 bases at J, leaving 4 bases unmatched. The CDR3 is made up of 13 amino acids. Germline lookup yields CDR1 MNHEY and CDR2 SVGEGT. CDR3 protein: CASSGQGVGTQYF. The CDR3 DNA reads TGTGCCAGCAGTGGACAGGGGGTTGGTACGCAGTATTTT.

J is TRBJ1-1 and V is TRBV6-6; D might be TRBD1 (6 bases). This CDR3 spans 17 amino acids. V lost 5 bases, J lost 4 bases, and 23 bases lay in between. Germline V CDR1 and CDR2: MNHNY, SVGAGI (reference sequence). The CDR3: CASSPFIVTGSFTEAFF. CDR3 nucleotide sequence: TGTGCCAGCAGTCCCTTTATCGTAACAGGGTCGTTCACTGAAGCTTTCTTT.

The chain carries TRBV3-1 (or the pseudogene TRBV3-2) and TRBJ2-3; 9 nucleotides line up with TRBD2. The length of the CDR3 is 15 residues. The germline gives CDR1 LGHDT, CDR2 YNNKEL (reference sequence). With V trimmed by 0 bases and J by 5 bases, 3 bases remained unmatched. CDR3 residues: CASSQDILAGDTQYF. The CDR3 DNA sequence: TGTGCCAGCAGCCAAGATATACTAGCGGGAGATACGCAGTATTTT.

This clone was observed a few times. The genes are TRBV6-5 and TRBJ1-5; tentative D call: TRBD1 (5 bases). The CDR3 spans 14 residues. V was pared by 4 bases and J by 7 bases, with 14 bases between. CDR1 and CDR2 from the germline V gene are MNHEY and SVGAGI. The CDR3 region has the DNA TGTGCCAGCAGTTCTGTGAGGGGCAGGCAGCCCCAGCATTTT. Protein product: CASSSVRGRQPQHF.

The rearrangement joins TRBV27 to TRBJ1-1; the D gene is possibly TRBD1 (5 bases). Germline V gene sequence: CDR1 MNHEY, CDR2 SMNVEV (reference sequence). V was pared by 3 bases and J by 5 bases, with 16 bases between. The CDR3 has 15 residues. The CDR3 loop reads CASSFSRGGRTEAFF. As DNA, the CDR3 is TGTGCCAGCAGTTTCTCTCGGGGGGGAAGGACTGAAGCTTTCTTT.

The chain joins TRBV7-2 to TRBJ1-5; D ambiguous. Germline V gene lookup returns CDR1 SGHTA and CDR2 FQGNSA. This CDR3 is 13 amino acids long. Trimming left V 6 bases short and J 10 bases short, with 16 bases between. The chain's CDR3 is CASSFSTAEPQHF. Written as DNA, the CDR3 is TGTGCCAGCAGTTTCAGTACGGCCGAACCCCAGCATTTT.

The chain links TRBV19 to TRBJ2-6, with a possible D match to TRBD1 (5 bases). V gave up 7 bases and J gave up 0 bases, with 10 bases separating them. The length of the CDR3 is 15 residues. Germline CDR1 reads LNHDA; CDR2 reads SQIVND (reference sequence). The CDR3 region is CASTRQHSGANVLTF. CDR3 bases: TGTGCCAGTACCCGACAGCACTCTGGGGCCAACGTCCTGACTTTC.

The genes are TRBV28 and TRBJ2-7, with D perhaps matching TRBD1 or TRBD2 (6 bases each). From germline, CDR1 is MDHEN and CDR2 SYDVKM. Trimming removed 5 bases at V and 0 bases at J, with 20 bases between. The CDR3 length is 17 residues. CDR3 DNA: TGTGCCAGCAGTGCGGAAGGAGGGGGGCCCAGCTCCTACGAGCAGTACTTC. This translates into CASSAEGGGPSSYEQYF.

The chain has TRBV11-2 and TRBJ2-7, with unresolved D. The V gene lost 0 bases and the J gene lost 7 bases, with 13 bases spanning the gap. Germline loops: CDR1 SGHAT, CDR2 FQNNGV. The CDR3 covers 14 residues. This CDR3 is CASSLDLSPNEQYF. The CDR3 bases are TGTGCCAGCAGCTTAGATCTGTCTCCTAATGAGCAGTACTTC.

This clone has a single count. The chain links TRBV11-2 to TRBJ2-7; a possible D gene is TRBD1 (5 bases). The germline V gene has CDR1 SGHAT and CDR2 FQNNGV. The germline V and J ends were trimmed by 1 base and 2 bases, with 12 bases remaining between them. The CDR3 length is 15 residues. The CDR3 bases are TGTGCCAGCAGCTTAGCCCGAGCAGGGCCCTACGAGCAGTACTTC. As protein: CASSLARAGPYEQYF.

This clone was found a few times. Other DNA sequences in this specimen translate into the identical CDR3. The CDR3 is CASTLDSGNTIYF. In DNA form, the CDR3 reads TGTGCCAGCACGTTGGACTCTGGAAACACCATATATTTT. The chain links TRBV2 to TRBJ1-3, with D hard to call. The germline V and J ends were trimmed by 7 bases and 0 bases, with 7 bases remaining between them. Looked up from germline, CDR1 is SNHLY and CDR2 is FYNNEI. The CDR3 runs to 13 residues.

The V and J genes are TRBV28 and TRBJ1-2, with TRBD1 matching over 7 bases. CDR3 size: 15 residues. From germline, CDR1 is MDHEN and CDR2 SYDVKM. V lost 6 bases, J lost 2 bases, and 9 bases stayed unmatched. CDR3 loop: CASRLNRGANYGYTF. The DNA for the CDR3 is TGTGCCAGCAGGTTAAACAGGGGCGCCAACTATGGCTACACCTTC.

CDR3 nucleotides: TGCGCCAGCAGCTGGGATGGGTGGAATGAGCAGTTCTTC. Its translation: CASSWDGWNEQFF. This chain joins TRBV5-1 and TRBJ2-1; D gene unclear. There are 13 residues in the CDR3. V dropped 3 bases and J dropped 7 bases, with 11 bases sitting between them. Germline V lookup: CDR1 SGHRS, CDR2 YFSETQ.

This chain connects TRBV27 to TRBJ1-2; tentative D call: TRBD1 (5 bases). The CDR3 is made up of 17 amino acids. Trimming pared 0 bases from V and 6 bases from J, leaving 20 bases between. CDR1 and CDR2 (germline): MNHEY, SMNVEV (reference sequence). The DNA for the CDR3 is TGTGCCAGCAGTTTATCACATCGGGGCCCGTACGCCCATGGCTACACCTTC. Translating it yields CASSLSHRGPYAHGYTF.

The chain links TRBV2 to TRBJ2-7, with a weak D call TRBD1 (6 bases). Germline V gene sequence: CDR1 SNHLY, CDR2 FYNNEI. The V gene lost 6 bases and the J gene lost 4 bases, with 16 bases spanning the gap. There are 14 residues in the CDR3. Here the CDR3 DNA reads TGTGCCAGCAGGAATACAGGGTTGGTATACGAGCAGTACTTC. Translating gives CASRNTGLVYEQYF.

This clone was recorded a few times. The rearrangement links TRBV3-1 (or the pseudogene TRBV3-2) to TRBJ1-5, with D unclear. Trimming took 4 bases from V and 0 from J, leaving 13 bases between them. This CDR3 region has 16 residues. The germline gives CDR1 LGHDT, CDR2 YNNKEL (reference sequence). CDR3 in DNA: TGTGCCAGCAGCCTGGGCCTCGGAAATAGCAATCAGCCCCAGCATTTT. This translates into CASSLGLGNSNQPQHF.

V and J are TRBV27 and TRBJ1-4; D might be TRBD1 (6 bases). This CDR3 is built from 14 residues. Germline V lookup: CDR1 MNHEY, CDR2 SMNVEV (reference sequence). Deletions cut 3 bases from V and 6 bases from J, with 11 bases between. CDR3: CASSLGGIDEKLFF. The CDR3 bases are TGTGCCAGCAGTTTGGGGGGCATCGATGAAAAACTGTTTTTT.

CDR3 in DNA: TGTGCCAGCAGCCCGGGGACAGAACGTCAGCCCCAGCATTTT. It yields the protein CASSPGTERQPQHF. This chain uses TRBV5-8 with TRBJ1-5, with 7 bases that match TRBD1. Per the germline V gene, CDR1 is SGHTS and CDR2 is YDEGEE. CDR3 length: 14 residues. Losses at the gene ends were 4 bases for V and 6 bases for J; bases not matched to a gene: 7.